These 31 T cell receptor beta chains were sequenced from one sample in a study of blood T cell repertoires in COVID-19. TCRdb keeps only in-frame clones here, not all; method: immunoSEQ multiplex PCR. The sample includes 150,000 to 200,000 clones, 80% to 85% of them seen just once. The specimen was PBMCs or T cells enriched from blood (not recorded which). The receptors shown here come from a woman aged 45 to 65 who had recovered from COVID-19.

V usage is TRBV2 and J usage is TRBJ1-4; weak D call: TRBD1 (6 bases). Trimming shortened V by 5 bases and J by 0 bases, and 13 bases separated the two germline ends. This CDR3 has 16 residues. Germline V gene lookup returns CDR1 SNHLY and CDR2 FYNNEI. The CDR3 sequence is CASSREGVSTNEKLFF. The CDR3 DNA reads TGTGCCAGCAGTCGGGAGGGGGTTTCAACTAATGAAAAACTGTTTTTT.

The chain couples TRBV9 to TRBJ1-2, with D unclear. The ends were cut back, 3 bases at V and 8 bases at J, with 17 bases in the middle. The CDR3 has 14 residues. Germline CDR1 is SGDLS and CDR2 is YYNGEE. The chain's CDR3 is CASSGFREAGGYTF. In nucleotides, the CDR3 is TGTGCCAGCAGCGGATTCCGGGAGGCGGGGGGCTACACCTTC.

The chain links TRBV21-1 to TRBJ2-2; TRBD1 reflects the table's D call only, with no check against the DNA. TRBV21-1 constitutes a pseudogene. The CDR3 length is 14 residues. For the CDR3, the DNA is TGTGCCAGCAGCAAAGGGCAGAACACCGGGGAGCTGTTTTTT. The encoded protein is CASSKGQNTGELFF.

The V call is TRBV4-2, the J call TRBJ2-1; tentatively, D is TRBD1 (6 bases). V was trimmed by 0 bases and J by 0 bases, leaving 15 bases between them. From germline, CDR1 is LGHNA and CDR2 YNFKEQ. CDR3 size: 18 residues. The DNA for the CDR3 is TGTGCCAGCAGCCAAGACCCCTCAGGGGCCAACTCCTACAATGAGCAGTTCTTC. As protein: CASSQDPSGANSYNEQFF.

The chain has TRBV7-9 and TRBJ1-1; a possible D gene is TRBD1 (6 bases). This CDR3 comprises 10 residues. Deletions cut 5 bases from V and 10 bases from J, with 8 bases between. The germline V gene encodes CDR1 SEHNR and CDR2 FQNEAQ (reference sequence). Written as DNA, the CDR3 is TGTGCCAGCAGCCCCAGGGGAGCTTTCTTT. This encodes CASSPRGAFF.

This chain connects TRBV3-1 (or the pseudogene TRBV3-2) to TRBJ1-3; D is ambiguous. Germline lookup yields CDR1 LGHDT and CDR2 YNNKEL (reference sequence). Trimming shortened V by 1 base and J by 1 base, and 8 bases separated the two germline ends. The CDR3 is 15 amino acids. This CDR3 is CASSQAQVSGNTIYF. The CDR3 DNA reads as TGTGCCAGCAGCCAAGCCCAGGTTTCTGGAAACACCATATATTTT.

The chain is built from TRBV7-9 and TRBJ1-2; D unclear. Trimming cost V 3 bases and J 7 bases, with 6 bases left between them. Germline V gives CDR1 SEHNR, CDR2 FQNEAQ (reference sequence). The CDR3 runs to 11 residues. As DNA, the CDR3 is TGTGCCAGCAGCTTTTCGGGTGGCTACACCTTC. Amino acid sequence: CASSFSGGYTF. Using reference TRBV7-9 and TRBJ1-2 for the parts outside the CDR3, the full variable domain is DTGVSQNPRHKITKRGQNVTFRCDPISEHNRLYWYRQTLGQGPEFLTYFQNEAQLEKSRLLSDRFSAERPKGSFSTLEIQRTEQGDSAMYLCASSFSGGYTFGSGTRLTVV.

This clone was recorded only once. The chain has TRBV6-5 and TRBJ2-7; D remains ambiguous. CDR1 and CDR2 (germline): MNHEY, SVGAGI. Trimming cost V 6 bases and J 1 base, with 7 bases left between them. This CDR3 comprises 12 residues. The CDR3 loop is CASREYSYEQYF. CDR3 DNA: TGTGCCAGCAGGGAGTATTCCTACGAGCAGTACTTC.

This clone has just one count. The CDR3 loop reads CASQGAYEQYF. DNA of the CDR3: TGTGCCAGCCAGGGGGCCTACGAGCAGTACTTC. The V gene is TRBV7-3, the J gene TRBJ2-7, with 7 bases lining up with TRBD1. This CDR3 region has 11 residues. V was pared by 8 bases and J by 2 bases, with 0 bases of the junction left unmatched. Germline-derived CDR1 and CDR2 are SGHTA and FQGTGA.

The chain joins TRBV4-2 to TRBJ1-1, with D unclear. V gave up 0 bases and J gave up 4 bases, with 18 bases separating them. The CDR3 runs 17 residues. The germline V gene has CDR1 LGHNA and CDR2 YNFKEQ. The CDR3 loop is CASSQEAGPGWITEAFF. The CDR3 coding sequence is TGTGCCAGCAGCCAAGAGGCGGGTCCCGGGTGGATCACTGAAGCTTTCTTT.

This clone is a singleton in its sample. This chain connects TRBV27 to TRBJ2-2, with no clear D. Germline CDR1 is MNHEY and CDR2 is SMNVEV (reference sequence). The CDR3 consists of 13 residues. Trimming removed 3 bases from V and 6 bases from J, with 8 bases in between. The CDR3 reads CASSFFPAGELFF. CDR3 coding DNA: TGTGCCAGCAGTTTCTTCCCCGCCGGGGAGCTGTTTTTT.

The chain recombines TRBV19 with TRBJ2-4; TRBD2 aligns across 8 bases. CDR3 size: 15 residues. Germline CDR1 LNHDA, CDR2 SQIVND (reference sequence). V was clipped by 5 bases and J by 0 bases; unmatched bases: 3. CDR3 sequence: CASSREGQAKNIQYF. Here the CDR3 DNA reads TGTGCCAGTAGTCGGGAGGGTCAAGCCAAAAACATTCAGTACTTC.

The genes are TRBV11-1 and TRBJ2-7, with 9 positions matching TRBD2. Trimming cost V 2 bases and J 6 bases; bases outside gene matches: 11. The CDR3 runs to 16 residues. Germline lookup yields CDR1 SGHAT and CDR2 FQDESV (reference sequence). CDR3 sequence: CASSLRVLSGRAEQYF. The CDR3 DNA reads TGTGCCAGCAGCTTAAGGGTTCTTAGCGGGAGAGCCGAGCAGTACTTC.

The genes are TRBV6-6 and TRBJ1-1, with D unresolved. This CDR3 spans 13 amino acids. The ends were cut back, 7 bases at V and 4 bases at J, with 13 bases in the middle. The germline V gene encodes CDR1 MNHNY and CDR2 SVGAGI (reference sequence). CDR3 DNA sequence: TGTGCCAGCATCAAACAGAAAACCACTGAAGCTTTCTTT. This sequence encodes CASIKQKTTEAFF.

The genes are TRBV28 and TRBJ2-6; TRBD1 aligns across 9 bases. This CDR3 is 15 amino acids long. CDR1 is MDHEN, CDR2 SYDVKM, per germline. V gave up 9 bases and J gave up 4 bases; unmatched junction bases: 7. CDR3 in DNA: TGTGCCAGTCAACAGGGGGCGAAAGGGGCCAACGTCCTGACTTTC. Its translation: CASQQGAKGANVLTF.

V usage is TRBV4-1 and J usage is TRBJ1-2; 7 bases match TRBD1. CDR3 size: 16 residues. Germline V lookup: CDR1 MGHRA, CDR2 YSYEKL. V lost 2 bases to trimming and J lost 6 bases; unmatched junction nucleotides: 12. As DNA, the CDR3 is TGCGCCAGCAGCCAAAAACAGGGGAAGAAGGGCGATGGCTACACCTTC. Translation: CASSQKQGKKGDGYTF.

The V gene is TRBV6-5, the J gene TRBJ2-7; weak D call: TRBD1 (5 bases). V was clipped by 0 bases and J by 3 bases, with 12 bases between them. Germline lookup yields CDR1 MNHEY and CDR2 SVGAGI. The CDR3 loop spans 15 amino acids. The CDR3 is CASSYSGRQGYEQYF. CDR3 DNA sequence: TGTGCCAGCAGTTACTCGGGGCGGCAGGGCTACGAGCAGTACTTC.

The V call is TRBV21-1, the J call TRBJ2-3; TRBD2, the table's D call, lacks a check against the DNA. TRBV21-1 is classified as a pseudogene. The CDR3 sequence is 12 residues long. In DNA form, the CDR3 reads TGTGCCAGCAGCCGCGGGGCGGGGCCGCAGTATTTT. It is translated as CASSRGAGPQYF.

The V call is TRBV5-8, the J call TRBJ1-1; 7 positions agree with TRBD1. The CDR3 covers 12 residues. Trimming took 3 bases from V and 6 from J; bases not matched to a gene: 2. Germline loops: CDR1 SGHTS, CDR2 YDEGEE. The CDR3 loop is CASSWTGPEAFF. CDR3 coding DNA: TGTGCCAGCAGCTGGACAGGACCTGAAGCTTTCTTT. The variable domain in full, completed from reference TRBV5-8 and TRBJ1-1, reads EAGVTQSPTHLIKTRGQQATLRCSPISGHTSVYWYQQALGLGLQFLLWYDEGEERNRGNFPPRFSGRQFPNYSSELNVNALELEDSALYLCASSWTGPEAFFGQGTRLTVV.

This sequence joins TRBV19 and TRBJ2-2; D may be TRBD1 (6 bases). Trimming took off 8 bases at V and 2 bases at J, with 12 bases between the two ends. The CDR3 is made up of 14 amino acids. Germline V gene lookup returns CDR1 LNHDA and CDR2 SQIVND (reference sequence). CDR3 in DNA: TGTGCCAGTCGACGACAGGTTAACACCGGGGAGCTGTTTTTT. Protein: CASRRQVNTGELFF.

Only one count was recorded for this clone. This chain uses TRBV6-2 or TRBV6-3 with TRBJ2-1; 12 nucleotides match TRBD2. CDR1 MNHEY and CDR2 SVGEGT come from the germline V gene. Trimming took 1 base from V and 10 from J; bases not matched to a gene: 8. CDR3 length: 16 amino acids. The chain's CDR3 is CASSYFSSGGAAEQFF. CDR3 in DNA: TGTGCCAGCAGTTACTTCTCTAGCGGGGGGGCCGCAGAGCAGTTCTTC.

The chain combines TRBV6-4 with TRBJ2-3, with 12 bases fitting TRBD2. The CDR3 is 16 residues long. V lost 0 bases, J lost 5 bases, and 3 bases stayed unmatched. Germline-derived CDR1 and CDR2 are MRHNA and SNTAGT. The CDR3 DNA reads as TGTGCCAGCAGTGACTCCATACTAGCGGGGGGAGATACGCAGTATTTT. It is translated as CASSDSILAGGDTQYF.

V is TRBV9 and J is TRBJ2-3, with a weak D call TRBD1 (6 bases). Germline CDR1 SGDLS, CDR2 YYNGEE. The CDR3 is made up of 15 amino acids. V gave up 0 bases and J gave up 3 bases, with 11 bases separating them. CDR3 nucleotides: TGTGCCAGCAGCGTAGCAGGGCAGGGGACAGATACGCAGTATTTT. This codes for CASSVAGQGTDTQYF.

CDR3 region: CASSFQAGGSYEQYF. CDR3 bases: TGTGCCAGCAGCTTCCAAGCGGGGGGCTCCTACGAGCAGTACTTC. This sequence joins TRBV7-2 and TRBJ2-7; the match to TRBD2 covers 9 bases. V was clipped by 3 bases and J by 0 bases; unmatched bases: 3. The CDR3 is made up of 15 amino acids. CDR1 SGHTA and CDR2 FQGNSA come from the germline V gene.

V is TRBV6-2 or TRBV6-3 and J is TRBJ2-7; TRBD1 matches at 10 bases. The CDR3 is 16 residues long. Germline V gene sequence: CDR1 MNHEY, CDR2 SVGEGT. With V trimmed by 5 bases and J by 2 bases, 9 bases remained unmatched. CDR3 loop: CASSRDGQGGTYEQYF. CDR3 nucleotide sequence: TGTGCCAGCAGTAGAGATGGACAGGGGGGGACCTACGAGCAGTACTTC.

In this sample, this clone turned up a few times. This chain uses TRBV20-1 with TRBJ1-2, with unresolved D. V lost 3 bases, J lost 2 bases, and 7 bases lay in between. The V gene's germline CDR1 is DFQATT and CDR2 SNEGSKA (reference sequence). This CDR3 spans 12 amino acids. The CDR3 here is CSASIQNYGYTF. For the CDR3, the DNA is TGCAGTGCTAGTATTCAGAACTATGGCTACACCTTC.

The chain combines TRBV28 with TRBJ2-7; tentative D call: TRBD1 (5 bases). V gave up 7 bases and J gave up 5 bases, with 9 bases separating them. The CDR3 is 11 amino acids. CDR1 is MDHEN, CDR2 SYDVKM, per germline. The CDR3 nucleotides read TGTGCCAGCACGACAGTCAACGAGCAGTACTTC. Its protein product is CASTTVNEQYF.

The chain links TRBV4-3 to TRBJ2-2; perhaps TRBD1 as D (5 bases). Looked up from germline, CDR1 is LGHNA and CDR2 is YSLEER. With 0 bases removed from V and 4 bases from J, the gap between germline ends came to 15 bases. The CDR3 runs to 17 residues. The CDR3 protein is CASSQEALGHTTGELFF. The CDR3 nucleotides are TGCGCCAGCAGCCAAGAAGCTCTGGGGCACACCACCGGGGAGCTGTTTTTT.

The table lists this clone with a few counts. CDR3 nucleotide sequence: TGCGCCAGCAGCTTGATGGCAGGGAATGAGCAGTTCTTC. This sequence encodes CASSLMAGNEQFF. The V and J genes are TRBV5-1 and TRBJ2-1; a possible D gene is TRBD1 (5 bases). This CDR3 has 13 residues. V shed 1 base and J shed 7 bases, with 9 bases lying between them. CDR1 is SGHRS, CDR2 YFSETQ, per germline.

The chain uses TRBV6-5 and TRBJ1-1; D possibly corresponds to TRBD1 (6 bases). Trimming took off 6 bases at V and 3 bases at J, with 14 bases between the two ends. The CDR3 runs to 14 residues. Germline values: CDR1 MNHEY, CDR2 SVGAGI. CDR3 sequence reads: CASRNRAPYTEAFF. The CDR3 coding sequence is TGTGCCAGCAGGAACAGGGCGCCATACACTGAAGCTTTCTTT.

V usage is TRBV28 and J usage is TRBJ2-5; a possible D gene is TRBD1 (5 bases). V was clipped by 8 bases and J by 7 bases, with 20 bases between them. The CDR3 consists of 14 residues. Germline V gene sequence: CDR1 MDHEN, CDR2 SYDVKM. The CDR3 region is CASWGRTDTGTQYF. CDR3 coding DNA: TGTGCCAGCTGGGGCAGGACGGATACGGGGACCCAGTACTTC.